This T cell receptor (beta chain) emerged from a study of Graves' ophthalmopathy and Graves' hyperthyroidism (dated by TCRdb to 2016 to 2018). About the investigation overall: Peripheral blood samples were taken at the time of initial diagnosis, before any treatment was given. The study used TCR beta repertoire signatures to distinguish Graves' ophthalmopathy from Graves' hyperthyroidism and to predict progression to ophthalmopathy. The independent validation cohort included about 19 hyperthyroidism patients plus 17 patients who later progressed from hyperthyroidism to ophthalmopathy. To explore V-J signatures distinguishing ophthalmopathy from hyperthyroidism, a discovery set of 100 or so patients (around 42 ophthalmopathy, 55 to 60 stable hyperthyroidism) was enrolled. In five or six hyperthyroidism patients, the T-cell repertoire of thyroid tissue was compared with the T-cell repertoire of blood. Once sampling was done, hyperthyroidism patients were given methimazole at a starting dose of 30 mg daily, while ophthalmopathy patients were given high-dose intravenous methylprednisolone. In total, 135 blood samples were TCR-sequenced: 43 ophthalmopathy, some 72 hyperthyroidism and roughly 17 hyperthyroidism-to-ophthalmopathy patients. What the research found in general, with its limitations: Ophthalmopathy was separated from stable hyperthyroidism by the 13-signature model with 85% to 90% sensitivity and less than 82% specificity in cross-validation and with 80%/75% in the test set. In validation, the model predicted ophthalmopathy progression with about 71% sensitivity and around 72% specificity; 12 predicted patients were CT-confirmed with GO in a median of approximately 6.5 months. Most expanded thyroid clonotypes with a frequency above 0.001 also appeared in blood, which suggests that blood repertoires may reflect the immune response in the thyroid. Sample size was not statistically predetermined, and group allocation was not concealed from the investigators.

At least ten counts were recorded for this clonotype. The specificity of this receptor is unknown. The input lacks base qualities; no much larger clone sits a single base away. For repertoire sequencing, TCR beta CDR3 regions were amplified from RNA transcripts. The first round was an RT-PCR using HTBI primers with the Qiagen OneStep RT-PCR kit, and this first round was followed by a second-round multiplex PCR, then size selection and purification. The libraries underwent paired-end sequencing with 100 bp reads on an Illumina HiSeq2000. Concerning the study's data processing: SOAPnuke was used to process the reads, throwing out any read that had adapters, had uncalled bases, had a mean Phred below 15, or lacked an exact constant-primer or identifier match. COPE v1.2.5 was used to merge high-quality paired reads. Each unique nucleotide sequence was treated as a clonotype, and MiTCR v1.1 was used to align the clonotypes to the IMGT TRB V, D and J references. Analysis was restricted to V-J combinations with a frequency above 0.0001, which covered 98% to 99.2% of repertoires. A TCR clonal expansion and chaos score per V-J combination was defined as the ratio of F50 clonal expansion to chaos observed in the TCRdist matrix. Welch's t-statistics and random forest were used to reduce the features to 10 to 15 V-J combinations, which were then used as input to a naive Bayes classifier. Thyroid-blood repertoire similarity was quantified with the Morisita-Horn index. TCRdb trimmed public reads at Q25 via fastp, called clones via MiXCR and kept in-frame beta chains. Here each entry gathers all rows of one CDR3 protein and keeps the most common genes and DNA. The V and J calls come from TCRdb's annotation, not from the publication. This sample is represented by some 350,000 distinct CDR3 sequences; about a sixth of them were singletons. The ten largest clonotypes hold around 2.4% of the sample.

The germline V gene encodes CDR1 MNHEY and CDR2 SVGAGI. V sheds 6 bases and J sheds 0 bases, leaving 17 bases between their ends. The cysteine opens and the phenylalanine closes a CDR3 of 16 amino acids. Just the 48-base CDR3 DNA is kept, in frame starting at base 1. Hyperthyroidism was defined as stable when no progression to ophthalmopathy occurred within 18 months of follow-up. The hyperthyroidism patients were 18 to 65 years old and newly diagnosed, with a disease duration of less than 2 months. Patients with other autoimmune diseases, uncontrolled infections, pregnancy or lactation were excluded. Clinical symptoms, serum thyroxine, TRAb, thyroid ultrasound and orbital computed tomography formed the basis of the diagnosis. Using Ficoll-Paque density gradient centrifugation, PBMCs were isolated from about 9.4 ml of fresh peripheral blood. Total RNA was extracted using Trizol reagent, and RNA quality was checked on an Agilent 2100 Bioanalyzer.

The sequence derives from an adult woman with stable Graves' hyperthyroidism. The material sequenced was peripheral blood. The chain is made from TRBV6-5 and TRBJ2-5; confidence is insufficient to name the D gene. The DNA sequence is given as TGTGCCAGCAGCTCCTCCGCCTACAAGTACCAAGAGACCCAGTACTTC. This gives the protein CASSSSAYKYQETQYF.